This T cell receptor beta chain originates from a study of PD-L1 blockade in urothelial cancer. Study summary: Male patients with bladder-origin urothelial cancer numbered about 85% of the 29. Blood-derived samples held a median around 140,000 T cells. From 0 to 3 prior chemotherapy regimens had been given to the patients.

Germline CDR1 and CDR2: SGHKS and YYEKEE (reference sequence). V was clipped by 4 bases and J by 5 bases; unmatched bases: 4. The CDR3 runs to 15 residues. In regard to this clone: Its antigen remains unidentified.

Study-wide points: Those with durable benefit had larger increases in tumor-associated blood clones at 3 weeks.

As to time point: peripheral blood 6 weeks after treatment start. Profiled with immunoSEQ multiplex PCR; TCRdb holds only in-frame clones, not every one. The sample carries 100,000 to 150,000 clones, around 86% recorded once. This sequence joins TRBV5-5 and TRBJ1-6; 9 positions match TRBD1. The TCR sequence derives from a man aged 50 or older with urothelial cancer. The starting material was PBMCs, obtained around atezolizumab (anti-PD-L1) treatment. The CDR3 loop is CASSAGTGHNSPLHF. In DNA form, the CDR3 reads TGTGCCAGCAGCGCAGGGACAGGGCATAATTCACCCCTCCACTTT.